The 30 T cell receptor beta chains presented below share a single source sample, sequenced in a study of tumor-infiltrating lymphocytes in primary liver carcinoma (dated by TCRdb to about 2017). Total RNA and DNA were co-extracted without cell sorting from approximately 20-30 mg of bulk tissue using the AllPrep DNA/RNA mini kit. The sample was run on an Illumina HiSeq 2500. TCRbeta-specific cDNA was reverse-transcribed from about 520 ng total RNA using a constant-region primer and ProtoScript II reverse transcriptase. Three nested multiplex PCR rounds, following a slightly modified ARM-PCR procedure, were used to build the TCRbeta libraries. Each of the first two PCR rounds ran for roughly 9 cycles and used multiplex TRBV1-TRBV30 forward primers together with a Cbeta reverse primer. Clones were called with MiXCR by TCRdb after fastp trimmed the public reads at Q25, and only in-frame beta chains were retained. Rows merge per CDR3 protein into single entries with the most common DNA and genes. The sample yields approximately 99,000 distinct CDR3 sequences; approximately 71% were counted once. Around 9.5% of the sample is in the top ten clones.

The sequencing input was liver tumor tissue from sampling region 5. The sample's cell subset or site label is to be understood as: tumor region T5, tumor centre. The receptors here all came from a woman aged 55-75 years with primary liver carcinoma and hepatitis B virus infection.

The chain links TRBV11-3 to TRBJ2-5, with D uncertain. Per the germline V gene, CDR1 is SGHNT and CDR2 is YENEEA. The CDR3 is 12 amino acids. The CDR3 here is CTNSLDTETQYF. The CDR3 bases are TGTACCAACAGCCTAGACACAGAGACCCAGTACTTC.

As concerns this clonotype: The CDR3 does not close with the conserved phenylalanine or tryptophan, likely indicating a read error. The J gene is TRBJ2-3, the V gene TRBV11-2, with D unresolved. The length of the CDR3 is 12 residues. From germline, CDR1 is SGHAT and CDR2 FQNNGV. Here the CDR3 reads CASSPWADKQYS. Written as DNA, the CDR3 is TGTGCCAGCAGCCCCTGGGCAGATAAGCAGTATTCT.

This clonotype was counted once. The rearrangement joins TRBV11-2 to TRBJ1-1; TRBD1 agrees at 7 bases. The CDR3 spans 13 residues. V was clipped by 10 bases and J by 7 bases; unmatched bases: 12. CDR1 is SGHAT, CDR2 FQNNGV, per germline. The CDR3 region has the DNA TGTGCCAACGGCTTAAAGTCAGGGGGTGAAGCTTTCTTT. It translates to CANGLKSGGEAFF.

The V gene is TRBV11-3, the J gene TRBJ2-7, with 11 nucleotides matching TRBD1. CDR1 and CDR2 from the germline V gene are SGHNT and YENEEA. CDR3 length equals 15 residues. In DNA form, the CDR3 reads TGTGTCAGCAGCCCCAGGACAGGGGGCAACTACGAGCAGTACGTC. It codes for CVSSPRTGGNYEQYV.

Turning to this clonotype: Mismatch with germline at one junction end may stem from a read error. For the CDR3, the DNA is TGTGCCAACAGCCACCTAAGGGAGACCCAGTACTTC. This translates into CANSHLRETQYF. J is TRBJ2-5 and V is TRBV11-2, with D uncertain. The CDR3 runs 12 residues. Germline values: CDR1 SGHAT, CDR2 FQNNGV.

Concerning this clonotype itself: This may arise from a read error, as a much more abundant clone is one base away. Since no conserved phenylalanine or tryptophan closes the CDR3, a read error is the likely cause. The chain combines TRBV12-3 or TRBV12-4 with TRBJ2-7; 10 bases are shared with TRBD1. V lost 3 bases, J lost 0 bases, and 2 bases stayed unmatched. CDR3 length equals 15 residues. CDR3: CASSLGQGFSYEQYL. In DNA form, the CDR3 reads TGTGCCAGCAGTTTGGGACAGGGGTTCTCCTACGAGCAGTACTTA.

As for this clonotype: The junction departs from the called germline gene at one end, perhaps through a read error. Here the CDR3 DNA reads TGTGCCAGCAGCCTTTGGGGGACCTCCTACGAGCTGTATTTC. It translates to CASSLWGTSYELYF. The chain combines TRBV11-1 with TRBJ2-7; D may be TRBD1 or TRBD2 (5 bases each). Germline lookup yields CDR1 SGHAT and CDR2 FQDESV (reference sequence). The CDR3 loop spans 14 amino acids.

The J gene is TRBJ2-2, the V gene TRBV11-2; 8 bases are a match to TRBD2. The CDR3 sequence is 14 residues long. CDR1 is SGHAT, CDR2 FQNNGV, per germline. V lost 9 bases, J lost 8 bases, and 11 bases stayed unmatched. CDR3 coding DNA: TGTGCCAGTAGCAGGCGGGAGGAGTCTGGGGAGCTGTTTTTT. Protein product: CASSRREESGELFF.

Notes on this clonotype: This could be a read error, since a much larger clone is one nucleotide away. J is TRBJ2-5 and V is TRBV30; the D gene is possibly TRBD1 (5 bases). Per the germline V gene, CDR1 is GTSNPN and CDR2 is SVGIG (reference sequence). V was cut by 1 base and J by 9 bases, with 18 bases left in between. This CDR3 is built from 14 residues. This CDR3 reads CAWSGGSSKRPQYF. The CDR3 nucleotides are TGTGCCTGGAGTGGGGGCAGCTCCAAGAGACCCCAGTACTTC. Drawing the rest from reference TRBV30 and TRBJ2-5, the complete variable domain is SQTIHQWPATLVQPVGSPLSLECTVEGTSNPNLYWYRQAAGRGLQLLFYSVGIGQISSEVPQNLSASRPQDRQFILSSKKLLLSDSGFYLCAWSGGSSKRPQYFGPGTRLLVL.

V and J are TRBV11-2 and TRBJ1-1; a weak D match, TRBD1 (6 bases). The CDR3 runs 16 residues. Germline V CDR1 and CDR2: SGHAT, FQNNGV. With 5 bases removed from V and 4 bases from J, the gap between germline ends came to 20 bases. The CDR3 DNA reads TGTGCCAGCAGCCCACTCGGGGGGGCACATACCACTGAAGCTTTCTTT. Translated: CASSPLGGAHTTEAFF.

As concerns this clonotype: The conserved phenylalanine or tryptophan is not found at the CDR3 terminus, so this likely reflects a read error. The chain couples TRBV29-1 to TRBJ2-7, with D maybe TRBD2 (5 bases). Germline V gives CDR1 SQVTM, CDR2 ANQGSEA. This CDR3 region has 14 residues. Trimming took 6 bases from V and 5 from J, leaving 20 bases between them. The CDR3 here is CSVASSSGRNEQYL. Written as DNA, the CDR3 is TGCAGCGTCGCCTCGTCCTCGGGAAGAAACGAGCAGTACCTC.

The J gene is TRBJ1-4, the V gene TRBV2, with 7 bases lining up with TRBD1. Germline lookup yields CDR1 SNHLY and CDR2 FYNNEI. V lost 10 bases and J lost 0; bases outside the gene matches: 14. The length of the CDR3 is 17 residues. The CDR3 loop is CANREQGRHATNEKLFF. The CDR3 nucleotides read TGTGCCAACAGAGAACAGGGGCGACATGCAACTAATGAAAAACTGTTTTTT.

J is TRBJ2-1 and V is TRBV11-1; 11 bases fit TRBD2. This CDR3 spans 16 amino acids. The junction had 3 bases not matched to a gene; V was cut back by 1 base and J by 4 bases. Germline V lookup: CDR1 SGHAT, CDR2 FQDESV (reference sequence). CDR3 in amino acids: CASSLEASGGYNEQFF. The CDR3 DNA sequence: TGTGCCAGCAGCTTAGAAGCTAGCGGGGGGTACAATGAGCAGTTCTTC.

Note on this clonotype: The conserved final phenylalanine or tryptophan is absent from the CDR3, which likely points to a read error. The chain has TRBV12-3 or TRBV12-4 and TRBJ1-1; TRBD1 might be the D (5 bases). There are 15 residues in the CDR3. V was pared by 8 bases and J by 1 base, with 17 bases between. The CDR3 protein is CASHMGTERNTEAFL. The CDR3 DNA follows: TGTGCCAGCCATATGGGGACGGAGAGGAACACTGAAGCTTTCCTT.

In the case of this clonotype: The conserved phenylalanine or tryptophan normally closing the CDR3 is absent here, so this likely arose from a read error. The limits of the CDR3 on the DNA are not certain, so only TCRdb's listed CDR3 is given. The chain carries TRBV12-3 or TRBV12-4 and TRBJ1-2; TRBD1 reflects the table's D call only, with no check against the DNA. The CDR3 is made up of 13 amino acids, end residues included. The CDR3 region is CASSLAGDRGSIL.

As to this clonotype: A junction boundary mismatches the germline segment, possibly from a read error. The chain has TRBV29-1 and TRBJ1-1; 11 nucleotides align to TRBD1. The CDR3 spans 13 residues. Germline V gene lookup returns CDR1 SQVTM and CDR2 ANQGSEA. Here the CDR3 DNA reads TGCAGCCTTGAGGGGACAGGGGGGGGTGAAGCTTTCTTC. It translates to CSLEGTGGGEAFF.

As concerns this clonotype: A much larger clone is a single base away; this may be a read error. The V gene is TRBV12-3 or TRBV12-4, the J gene TRBJ2-7, with 9 bases that match TRBD1. The length of the CDR3 is 14 residues. For the CDR3, the DNA is TGTGCCAGCAGGGGGACAGGGAGCTCCCACGAGCAGTACTTC. This encodes CASRGTGSSHEQYF.

This clonotype was seen a few times. A much larger clone lies one base from this, so it may be a read error. CDR3 bases: TGCGCCAACAGCTCAGGGGACAGGGATGGAGAGACCCAGTACTTC. Its protein is CANSSGDRDGETQYF. This chain connects TRBV5-1 to TRBJ2-5; the match to TRBD1 covers 9 bases. The germline V gene has CDR1 SGHRS and CDR2 YFSETQ. The CDR3 has 15 residues. The variable domain in full, with the rest retrieved from reference TRBV5-1 and TRBJ2-5, is KAGVTQTPRYLIKTRGQQVTLSCSPISGHRSVSWYQQTPGQGLQFLFEYFSETQRNKGNFPGRFSGRQFSNSRSEMNVSTLELGDSALYLCANSSGDRDGETQYFGPGTRLLVL.

On this clonotype: One junction end disagrees with the germline gene, perhaps due to a read error. The chain carries TRBV5-1 and TRBJ2-3, with 9 nucleotides matching TRBD1. Germline V gene lookup returns CDR1 SGHRS and CDR2 YFSETQ. The CDR3 runs 15 residues. CDR3 sequence: CASGLQGAGSDTQYF. Here the CDR3 DNA reads TGCGCCAGCGGCTTACAGGGGGCCGGGTCAGATACGCAGTATTTT.

Points on this clonotype: This is likely a read error, given that the CDR3 carries no conserved phenylalanine or tryptophan at its end. The CDR3 DNA reads as TGCAACGTTGACACAGATATGCAGTATTCT. It encodes CNVDTDMQYS. The V and J genes are TRBV29-1 and TRBJ2-3, with D unclear. In germline, CDR1 is SQVTM, CDR2 ANQGSEA. The CDR3 sequence is 10 residues long.

This clonotype has at least ten counts. The chain uses TRBV28 and TRBJ2-7; TRBD2 might be the D (6 bases). The CDR3 runs 16 residues. Germline V gene sequence: CDR1 MDHEN, CDR2 SYDVKM. Deletions cut 4 bases from V and 4 bases from J, with 20 bases between. CDR3 bases: TGTGCCAGCAGTTCTGCAGACATCGGGAGTTTTTACGAGCAGTACTTC. Translation gives CASSSADIGSFYEQYF.

Comment on this clonotype: A much larger clone sits a single nucleotide away, making a read error possible. The chain carries TRBV30 and TRBJ2-6; D is perhaps TRBD1 (5 bases). CDR3 size: 14 residues. Germline V gives CDR1 GTSNPN, CDR2 SVGIG (reference sequence). The CDR3, as DNA: TGTGCCTGGAGTAGGGGCTCTGGGGCCAACTTCCTGACTTTC. Translating it yields CAWSRGSGANFLTF.

Worth noting for this clonotype: Here the CDR3 omits its conserved ending phenylalanine or tryptophan, so a read error is the likely source. The V gene is TRBV28, the J gene TRBJ2-7; the D gene is possibly TRBD1 (6 bases). The ends were cut back, 10 bases at V and 4 bases at J, with 23 bases in the middle. This CDR3 contains 15 residues. The germline gives CDR1 MDHEN, CDR2 SYDVKM. CDR3 sequence: CAKGFLGTPNYEQYC. The CDR3 nucleotides are TGTGCCAAGGGCTTTTTGGGGACACCCAATTACGAGCAGTACTGC.

This clonotype was recorded once. No conserved phenylalanine or tryptophan is present at the end of the CDR3, so a read error is the likely explanation. The genes are TRBV11-2 and TRBJ1-2; weak D call: TRBD1 (5 bases). V lost 0 bases, J lost 4 bases, and 18 bases lay in between. From germline, CDR1 is SGHAT and CDR2 FQNNGV. The CDR3 loop spans 17 amino acids. CDR3: CASSLDGIRALCYGYTL. Written as DNA, the CDR3 is TGTGCCAGCAGCTTAGATGGGATCAGGGCGCTGTGCTATGGCTACACCTTG.

This clonotype was observed once. The junction shows a germline mismatch at one end, possibly a read error. The chain is built from TRBV19 and TRBJ1-5; possibly TRBD1 for D (6 bases). The CDR3 extends over 16 amino acids. Germline CDR1 is LNHDA and CDR2 is SQIVND (reference sequence). The CDR3 DNA reads TGTGCCAGTAGAGAACCGTTTAAGGGGGGCAATCGGCCCCAGCATTTT. As protein: CASREPFKGGNRPQHF.

In this sample, this clonotype turned up a few times. The chain links TRBV6-5 to TRBJ1-1; weak D call: TRBD1 (6 bases). Germline loops: CDR1 MNHEY, CDR2 SVGAGI. V lost 7 bases and J 2 bases, leaving 20 bases between the germline ends. This CDR3 is 16 amino acids long. CDR3 amino acids: CASTIRSGHPNTEAFF. In DNA, the CDR3 is TGTGCCAGCACTATAAGATCGGGACATCCAAACACTGAAGCTTTCTTT.

Regarding this clonotype: Mismatch with germline at one junction end may stem from a read error. The rearrangement links TRBV7-8 to TRBJ2-4, with 9 bases fitting TRBD2. This CDR3 has 16 amino acids. Germline CDR1 is SGHVS and CDR2 is FQNEAQ. The CDR3 here is CVSSLLGGRAENILYF. As DNA, the CDR3 is TGTGTCAGCAGCTTATTGGGCGGGAGGGCCGAGAACATTCTGTACTTC.

This clonotype has only one observation. Relative to the germline gene, one junction end is altered; a read error may explain this. The V and J genes are TRBV6-4 and TRBJ2-2, with 11 bases identical to TRBD2. The CDR3 has 14 residues. Looked up from germline, CDR1 is MRHNA and CDR2 is SNTAGT. CDR3 in amino acids: CDSRGTSGRGELFF. The CDR3 DNA reads TGTGACAGCCGCGGGACTAGCGGAAGGGGGGAGCTGTTTTTT.

The J gene is TRBJ2-1, the V gene TRBV28; 10 bases align to TRBD2. The V and J ends lost 6 bases and 10 bases, in that order; junction bases with no gene match: 6. The CDR3 is 13 residues long. CDR1 is MDHEN, CDR2 SYDVKM, per germline. The CDR3 spells CASSNSGRWEQFF. The CDR3 DNA reads as TGTGCCAGCAGCAATAGCGGGAGGTGGGAGCAGTTCTTC.

Turning to this clonotype: An end of the junction differs from the germline gene, which may be a read error. J is TRBJ2-7 and V is TRBV11-2; perhaps D is TRBD1 or TRBD2 (5 bases each). This CDR3 contains 13 residues. The germline CDR1 and CDR2 sequences are SGHAT and FQNNGV. This CDR3 is CTNSLEILGEQYF. The CDR3 coding sequence is TGTACCAACAGCTTAGAGATCTTAGGGGAGCAGTATTTC.